This T cell receptor (beta chain) stems from a study of blood T cells in healthy people across ages. Combining a sample-barcoded 5' primer with a J-beta primer mix, a second PCR ran for 7 to 11 cycles. Using its own MiXCR run on the 5' RACE reads, TCRdb lists one record per CDR3 protein. The profile shows hundreds of thousands of distinct CDR3 sequences, about a fifth of them singletons. The CDR3 is 15 amino acids. V was shortened by 6 bases and J by 3 bases, with 16 bases between the two germline ends. Germline-derived CDR1 and CDR2 are ENHRY and SYGVKD. The gene calls are TRBV10-3 and TRBJ2-3; D assignment may be TRBD1 or TRBD2 (5 bases each). The clonotype was recovered from a man aged 65-85 years in good health. Sequencing was performed on blood. The CDR3 is CAIRGVNQRTDTQYF. The DNA of the CDR3 is TGTGCCATCAGGGGGGTAAACCAACGGACAGATACGCAGTATTTT.